These 22 T cell receptor beta chains were sequenced from one sample in a study of Tregs in tolerant kidney transplant recipients. Method: immunoSEQ multiplex PCR; TCRdb's copy keeps in-frame clones and lacks some. In the table there are some 90,000 clones, approximately 94% of which are singletons. Material: CD8+ T cells from blood. The receptors derive from a human donor in good health.

The rearrangement joins TRBV19 to TRBJ2-1; maybe TRBD2 (6 bases). This CDR3 contains 15 residues. V gave up 4 bases and J gave up 8 bases, with 18 bases separating them. Germline V CDR1 and CDR2: LNHDA, SQIVND (reference sequence). CDR3: CASSTAGRNVDEQFF. CDR3 DNA: TGTGCCAGTAGTACCGCGGGACGGAACGTGGATGAGCAGTTCTTC.

The V call is TRBV15, the J call TRBJ2-7; 8 positions agree with TRBD1. Germline CDR1 is LNHNV and CDR2 is YYDKDF (reference sequence). V shed 4 bases, J shed 6 bases, and the junction held 11 bases outside the gene matches. There are 15 residues in the CDR3. The CDR3 DNA follows: TGTGCCACCAGCATCCATGGGACAGGATTATCCGAGCAGTACTTC. Its translation: CATSIHGTGLSEQYF.

CDR3 region: CASSSRGPEGNTIYF. The DNA of the CDR3 is TGTGCCAGCAGCTCCCGTGGCCCGGAGGGAAACACCATATATTTT. The chain joins TRBV5-5 to TRBJ1-3; D not certain. Per germline, CDR1 SGHKS and CDR2 YYEKEE (reference sequence). V gave up 3 bases and J gave up 4 bases, with 14 bases separating them. The CDR3 consists of 15 residues.

In its sample, this clone was seen once. This chain joins TRBV19 and TRBJ2-7; 11 nucleotides line up with TRBD2. Germline V CDR1 and CDR2: LNHDA, SQIVND (reference sequence). This CDR3 spans 17 amino acids. V dropped 3 bases and J dropped 3; count of bases not matched to a gene: 10. For the CDR3, the DNA is TGTGCCAGTAGTATTGGTATCACCACTAGCGGGAGCTACGAGCAGTACTTC. It translates to CASSIGITTSGSYEQYF.

This clone was seen only once. The chain combines TRBV7-3 with TRBJ2-3, with D perhaps matching TRBD1 or TRBD2 (5 bases each). Germline loops: CDR1 SGHTA, CDR2 FQGTGA. This CDR3 has 16 residues. The V and J ends lost 1 base and 2 bases respectively, with 13 bases between them. CDR3 region: CASSLRGWGNTDTQYF. The DNA of the CDR3 is TGTGCCAGCAGCTTAAGAGGGTGGGGGAACACAGATACGCAGTATTTT. The entire variable domain, with the rest obtained from reference TRBV7-3 and TRBJ2-3, is as follows: GAGVSQTPSNKVTEKGKYVELRCDPISGHTALYWYRQSLGQGPEFLIYFQGTGAADDSGLPNDRFFAVRPEGSVSTLKIQRTERGDSAVYLCASSLRGWGNTDTQYFGPGTRLTVL.

J is TRBJ1-4 and V is TRBV6-5, with D possibly being TRBD1 (5 bases). CDR3 length: 14 residues. V was pared by 5 bases and J by 6 bases, with 13 bases between. The germline gives CDR1 MNHEY, CDR2 SVGAGI. CDR3 in DNA: TGTGCCAGCAGTAGCGGGGACGGATATGAAAAACTGTTTTTT. This gives the protein CASSSGDGYEKLFF.

V is TRBV6-1 and J is TRBJ2-7, with D perhaps being TRBD1 or TRBD2 (6 bases each). V was shortened by 3 bases and J by 2 bases, with 17 bases between the two germline ends. From germline, CDR1 is MNHNS and CDR2 SASEGT. The CDR3 sequence is 16 residues long. The CDR3 DNA reads as TGTGCCAGCAGTGAGGGGGCCGGGACTTATACCTACGAGCAGTACTTC. Translating gives CASSEGAGTYTYEQYF.

The rearrangement uses TRBV7-9 and TRBJ2-7, with 7 nucleotides matching TRBD2. The CDR3 extends over 17 amino acids. J was trimmed by 1 base and V by 1 base; bases with no gene match: 10. CDR1 is SEHNR, CDR2 FQNEAQ, per germline (reference sequence). DNA for the CDR3: TGTGCCAGCAGCTTAGGAGGAAAGGGAGGGGCGTCCTACGAGCAGTACTTC. Its translation is CASSLGGKGGASYEQYF.

J is TRBJ2-7 and V is TRBV7-2; D uncertain. The CDR3 is 14 residues long. From germline, CDR1 is SGHTA and CDR2 FQGNSA. Trimming left V 5 bases short and J 5 bases short, with 16 bases between. CDR3 nucleotide sequence: TGTGCCAGCAGCCTCCGGTCCAGGCAACACGAGCAGTACTTC. Protein sequence: CASSLRSRQHEQYF. Filled out from reference TRBV7-2 and TRBJ2-7, the complete variable domain reads GAGVSQSPSNKVTEKGKDVELRCDPISGHTALYWYRQSLGQGLEFLIYFQGNSAPDKSGLPSDRFSAERTGGSVSTLTIQRTQQEDSAVYLCASSLRSRQHEQYFGPGTRLTVT.

J is TRBJ2-7 and V is TRBV6-5, with TRBD2 identical over 10 bases. The CDR3 runs 16 residues. With V trimmed by 0 bases and J by 2 bases, 4 bases remained unmatched. The germline CDR1 and CDR2 sequences are MNHEY and SVGAGI. CDR3 bases: TGTGCCAGCAGTTACTCGGGACTAGCGAATACCTACGAGCAGTACTTC. This translates into CASSYSGLANTYEQYF.

The V call is TRBV6-5, the J call TRBJ2-7, with 7 nucleotides matching TRBD2. The CDR3 spans 12 residues. The germline gives CDR1 MNHEY, CDR2 SVGAGI. The ends lost 6 bases at V and 6 bases at J; junction bases unmatched: 5. DNA for the CDR3: TGTGCCAGCAGCCCGGGGGGAAGCGAGCAGTACTTC. This codes for CASSPGGSEQYF.

This chain links TRBV7-6 with TRBJ1-1; a possible D gene is TRBD1 (5 bases). V was clipped by 5 bases and J by 1 base, with 14 bases between them. Looked up from germline, CDR1 is SGHVS and CDR2 is FNYEAQ. The CDR3 extends over 15 amino acids. In DNA, the CDR3 is TGTGCCAGCAGCCCGATGGCGGGGCAGAACACTGAAGCTTTCTTT. It is translated as CASSPMAGQNTEAFF.

This chain links TRBV29-1 with TRBJ1-2; D may be TRBD1 (5 bases). The CDR3 length is 14 residues. The germline V and J ends were trimmed by 0 bases and 2 bases, with 10 bases remaining between them. Germline V gene lookup returns CDR1 SQVTM and CDR2 ANQGSEA. The DNA for the CDR3 is TGCAGCGTTGAAGATCCGACAGCCAACTATGGCTACACCTTC. Translated: CSVEDPTANYGYTF.

The V and J genes are TRBV4-1 and TRBJ1-5; perhaps TRBD1 as D (5 bases). Germline CDR1 and CDR2: MGHRA and YSYEKL. V was clipped by 0 bases and J by 0 bases, with 12 bases between them. This CDR3 is built from 17 residues. The CDR3: CASSQDRGGYSNQPQHF. The CDR3 DNA sequence: TGCGCCAGCAGCCAAGATAGGGGCGGCTATAGCAATCAGCCCCAGCATTTT.

The gene calls are TRBV27 and TRBJ2-7; D is unresolved. There are 17 residues in the CDR3. V lost 4 bases, J lost 2 bases, and 21 bases lay in between. Germline V CDR1 and CDR2: MNHEY, SMNVEV (reference sequence). In DNA form, the CDR3 reads TGTGCCAGCAGTTCTCCCCTTACGGCAGGTTGGCCCTACGAGCAGTACTTC. Its protein product is CASSSPLTAGWPYEQYF.

The chain carries TRBV4-1 and TRBJ2-3, with 7 bases lining up with TRBD2. The CDR3 is 17 residues long. Germline CDR1 MGHRA, CDR2 YSYEKL. Trimming at V came to 1 base and at J to 2 bases, leaving 9 bases not matched to a gene. Here the CDR3 DNA reads TGCGCCAGCAGCCAAGGCCCCAAGGAGCGGGACACAGATACGCAGTATTTT. Translated: CASSQGPKERDTDTQYF.

The genes are TRBV2 and TRBJ2-5; maybe TRBD1 (5 bases). The germline V and J ends were trimmed by 3 bases and 4 bases, with 12 bases remaining between them. Germline V lookup: CDR1 SNHLY, CDR2 FYNNEI. There are 14 residues in the CDR3. The chain's CDR3 is CASSETVAGETQYF. In DNA form, the CDR3 reads TGTGCCAGCAGTGAGACAGTGGCCGGAGAGACCCAGTACTTC. Full variable domain (remainder filled in from reference TRBV2 and TRBJ2-5): EPEVTQTPSHQVTQMGQEVILRCVPISNHLYFYWYRQILGQKVEFLVSFYNNEISEKSEIFDDQFSVERPDGSNFTLKIRSTKLEDSAMYFCASSETVAGETQYFGPGTRLLVL.

In nucleotides, the CDR3 is TGTGCCAGCAGCACTGCAACTGGTATCGTAGAGCAGTTCTTC. This translates into CASSTATGIVEQFF. V gene TRBV7-9 combines with J gene TRBJ2-1; no clear D gene. V gave up 5 bases and J gave up 10 bases, with 18 bases separating them. Germline V gives CDR1 SEHNR, CDR2 FQNEAQ (reference sequence). The CDR3 is 14 amino acids.

The chain combines TRBV5-5 with TRBJ2-3, with D hard to call. CDR1 and CDR2 (germline): SGHKS, YYEKEE (reference sequence). The CDR3 spans 15 residues. Between the trimmed V and J ends, which lost 5 bases and 2 bases, there was a span of 15 bases. The CDR3 reads CASRAMRSLTDTQYF. The CDR3 DNA is TGTGCCAGCAGAGCCATGCGGAGCCTCACAGATACGCAGTATTTT.

The chain employs TRBV19 and TRBJ2-1; 11 bases line up with TRBD1. Germline V lookup: CDR1 LNHDA, CDR2 SQIVND (reference sequence). The V gene end was trimmed by 6 bases and the J gene end by 3 bases; junction bases not matched to a gene: 4. There are 15 residues in the CDR3. The CDR3 region is CASRYGTGGYNEQFF. The CDR3 nucleotides read TGTGCCAGTAGATACGGGACAGGGGGCTACAATGAGCAGTTCTTC.

The V gene is TRBV16, the J gene TRBJ1-2, with 7 bases fitting TRBD1. Germline trimming cut 2 bases from V and 0 bases from J; bases unmatched to any gene: 0. Germline values: CDR1 KGHSY, CDR2 FQNENV. There are 14 residues in the CDR3. The CDR3 reads CASSQGTANYGYTF. The CDR3 DNA follows: TGTGCCAGCAGCCAAGGGACAGCTAACTATGGCTACACCTTC.

This clone is a singleton in its sample. This chain connects TRBV7-9 to TRBJ2-1, with 7 nucleotides matching TRBD2. This CDR3 comprises 17 residues. The germline gives CDR1 SEHNR, CDR2 FQNEAQ (reference sequence). The trim removed 5 bases at V and 1 base at J, leaving 11 bases unmatched. The CDR3 protein is CASSPWGGMRSYNEQFF. CDR3 nucleotides: TGTGCCAGCAGCCCATGGGGGGGAATGAGGTCCTACAATGAGCAGTTCTTC.